This is a list of T cell receptor beta chains from one sample in a study of blood T cell repertoires in COVID-19. Repertoires were generated with immunoSEQ multiplex PCR, while TCRdb's copy carries only in-frame clones and drops some. This sample yields approximately 170,000 clones, of which under 85% are seen a single time; around 12% belongs to the top ten. Specimen: PBMCs or T cells enriched from blood (not recorded which). The receptor set was obtained from a man in his fifties who had recovered from COVID-19. Each CDR3 is given with its conserved first and last residue. D genes are given only for firm matches. Expanded clones are given a class, and other clones once, few, many or no size at all.

>NA|TRBV19|14|TRBJ1-2|NA
TGTGCCAGTAGCCCAGCAGGAGGGGAGGGTGGCTACACCTTC
CASSPAGGEGGYTF
>NA|TRBV5-5|15|TRBJ2-7|TRBD1
TGTGCCAGCAGCGGTGGGAGGACAGGGTACCACGAGCAGTACTTC
CASSGGRTGYHEQYF
>NA|TRBV5-1|14|TRBJ2-7|TRBD2
TGCGCCAGCAGCCCCCGGGGTAGCGGGGTCGAGCAGTACTTC
CASSPRGSGVEQYF
>NA|TRBV7-2|15|TRBJ2-2|NA
TGTGCCAGCAGCTTAGTTCTCTCGGGCACCGGGGAGCTGTTTTTT
CASSLVLSGTGELFF
>NA|TRBV19|15|TRBJ1-3|NA
TGTGCCAGTATGCTCGGACAGTCTCTGGGAAACACCATATATTTT
CASMLGQSLGNTIYF
>NA|TRBV7-3|18|TRBJ2-2|TRBD2
TGTGCCAGCAGCTTAAAGGCTAGCGGGGGGCTTAACACCGGGGAGCTGTTTTTT
CASSLKASGGLNTGELFF
>NA|TRBV7-9|13|TRBJ2-3|NA
TGTGCCAGCAAGGGGCTTTTCACAGATACGCAGTATTTT
CASKGLFTDTQYF
>few|TRBV10-3|13|TRBJ1-5|NA
TGTGCCAACGGACAAGAAAGCAATCAGCCCCAGCATTTT
CANGQESNQPQHF
>once|TRBV19|17|TRBJ1-3|NA
TGTGCCAGTAGTCCAAGGGTAGGGGCCAACTCTGGAAACACCATATATTTT
CASSPRVGANSGNTIYF
>NA|TRBV29-1|14|TRBJ2-7|TRBD1
TGCAGCGTTGCTTCGGACAGGAGGTCCCTCGAGCAGTACTTC
CSVASDRRSLEQYF
>NA|TRBV5-6|14|TRBJ1-2|NA
TGTGCCAGCAGCTTGATCGGGGATAAGTATGGCTACACCTTC
CASSLIGDKYGYTF
>NA|TRBV29-1|14|TRBJ1-2|NA
TGCAGCGTTGAAGATCGTGGGGCAAATCGGGGCTACACCTTC
CSVEDRGANRGYTF
>once|TRBV19|15|TRBJ2-3|TRBD1
TGTGCCAGTAGCCCCGGGACAGAGATCACAGATACGCAGTATTTT
CASSPGTEITDTQYF
>NA|TRBV19|14|TRBJ1-5|TRBD1
TGTGCCAGTAGAAACCGACAGGGTGAGCAGCCCCAGCATTTT
CASRNRQGEQPQHF
>NA|TRBV10-3|14|TRBJ2-5|NA
TGTGCCATCAGTGAGCAGGGACTTCAAGAGACCCAGTACTTC
CAISEQGLQETQYF
>NA|TRBV7-9|15|TRBJ1-5|NA
TGTGCCAGCAGCCCCGTGGGAGGGAGTGATCAGCCCCAGCATTTT
CASSPVGGSDQPQHF
>NA|TRBV6-1|14|TRBJ2-5|TRBD1
TGTGCCAGCAGTGAACCGGACAGGGAGAAGACCCAGTACTTC
CASSEPDREKTQYF
>NA|TRBV7-2|15|TRBJ2-2|TRBD1
TGTGCCAGCAGCACACAGGGGGCGGGGGCCGGGGAGCTGTTTTTT
CASSTQGAGAGELFF
>few|TRBV11-3|15|TRBJ2-1|TRBD2
TGTGCCAGCAGCTTAGCATCCGGGAGGGCCGATGAGCAGTTCTTC
CASSLASGRADEQFF
>once|TRBV10-3|15|TRBJ1-5|NA
TGTGCCATCAGTGAGGCGGCGGGGGACGGTCAGCCCCAGCATTTT
CAISEAAGDGQPQHF
>NA|TRBV12-5|20|TRBJ1-3|NA
TGTGCTAGTGGCCGCCCGGTCCAACCGCCGAGATCTCGGTCATGGAACACCATATATTTT
CASGRPVQPPRSRSWNTIYF
>NA|TRBV27|24|TRBJ1-5|TRBD1
TGTGCCAGCAGTTTCCCGGGATGTGTAACATTGTGGGGACAGGGAAGCACGGCCAATCAGCCCCAGCATTTT
CASSFPGCVTLWGQGSTANQPQHF
>NA|TRBV2|16|TRBJ2-3|TRBD2
TGTGCCAGCAGCACCGGGACTAGCGGGGGGACAGATACGCAGTATTTT
CASSTGTSGGTDTQYF
>NA|TRBV3-1/TRBV3-2|15|TRBJ1-2|TRBD1
TGTGCCAGCAGCCCTACAGGGGGCTCTAACTATGGCTACACCTTC
CASSPTGGSNYGYTF
>once|TRBV30|15|TRBJ1-1|NA
TGTGCCTGGAGTGTCATGGGTACAACAGTGACTGAAGCTTTCTTT
CAWSVMGTTVTEAFF
>NA|TRBV19|9|TRBJ1-2|NA
TGTGCCACCCATTCTGGCTACACCTTC
CATHSGYTF
>NA|TRBV28|13|TRBJ2-7|TRBD1
TGTGCCAGCAGGGTAGACAGGGCCTACGAGCAGTACTTC
CASRVDRAYEQYF
>NA|TRBV4-1|17|TRBJ2-6|NA
TGCGCCAGCAGCCACCCCTTCGTCCTCTCTGGGGCCAACGTCCTGACTTTC
CASSHPFVLSGANVLTF
>NA|TRBV28|16|TRBJ1-6|TRBD1
TGTGCCAGCAGTTTAGACAGGGAACTTAAGGGTTCACCCCTCCACTTT
CASSLDRELKGSPLHF
>NA|TRBV24-1|15|TRBJ1-2|TRBD1
TGTGCCACCAGTGATACCGGGACAGCAAGCTATGGCTACACCTTC
CATSDTGTASYGYTF
>NA|TRBV5-1|17|TRBJ2-7|TRBD1
TGCGCCAGCAGCCCCGCCAGGGGGGACAGGGGATCCTACGAGCAGTACTTC
CASSPARGDRGSYEQYF
>NA|TRBV5-5|12|TRBJ2-7|NA
TGTGCCAGCAGCGTCGACATCTCCGAGCAGTACTTC
CASSVDISEQYF
>NA|TRBV10-2|14|TRBJ2-3|NA
TGCGCCAGCAGTGTTGGCAGAAGCACAGATACGCAGTATTTT
CASSVGRSTDTQYF
>NA|TRBV19|15|TRBJ1-5|NA
TGTGCCAGTAGTATGGTGGCCCAGAGCAATCAGCCCCAGCATTTT
CASSMVAQSNQPQHF
>NA|TRBV4-2|16|TRBJ1-1|NA
TGTGCCAGCAGCCAAGAAGGGCAGGGTCTGAACACTGAAGCTTTCTTT
CASSQEGQGLNTEAFF
>NA|TRBV9|15|TRBJ2-3|NA
TGTGCCAGCAGCGTAGACGTGCGGAGCACAGATACGCAGTATTTT
CASSVDVRSTDTQYF
>NA|TRBV10-3|12|TRBJ1-1|NA
TGTGCCATCAGTGTGGACTCCTCCGAGGCTTTCTTT
CAISVDSSEAFF
>NA|TRBV27|16|TRBJ2-7|TRBD1
TGTGCCAGCAGTCCATGGAGGGGACAGGGCATCTACGAGCAGTACTTC
CASSPWRGQGIYEQYF
>NA|TRBV6-5|12|TRBJ1-1|NA
TGTGCCAGCAGTTACTCCGGCCGGGGAGCTTTCTTT
CASSYSGRGAFF
>NA|TRBV6-2/TRBV6-3|13|TRBJ1-6|NA
TGTGCCAGCAGCGGGATATCGGGGGCACCCCTCCACTTT
CASSGISGAPLHF
>NA|TRBV7-6|14|TRBJ1-5|NA
TGTGCCAGCAGCCTGGGGGGGGGCAATCAGCCCCAGCATTTT
CASSLGGGNQPQHF
>NA|TRBV24-1|15|TRBJ1-1|TRBD1
TGTGCCACCAGTGATGGACAGGGCTTGAACACTGAAGCTTTCTTT
CATSDGQGLNTEAFF
>NA|TRBV6-5|14|TRBJ1-2|NA
TGTGCCAGCATGACCTCTAGGGGGAACTATGGCTACACCTTC
CASMTSRGNYGYTF
>NA|TRBV27|15|TRBJ1-1|TRBD1
TGTGCCAGCAGCCGCGACAGGGGGGGAGGAACTGAAGCTTTCTTT
CASSRDRGGGTEAFF
>NA|TRBV19|14|TRBJ1-1|NA
TGTGCCAGTAACACAGCGGGAGGGATCACTGAAGCTTTCTTT
CASNTAGGITEAFF
>NA|TRBV5-1|17|TRBJ1-6|TRBD1
TGCGCCAGCAGTCCTCCCACCGGGACAGGGGGAGATTCACCCCTCCACTTT
CASSPPTGTGGDSPLHF
>NA|TRBV29-1|13|TRBJ2-7|NA
TGCAGCGTTGAAGTTACGGGCTCCTACGAGCAGTACTTC
CSVEVTGSYEQYF
>few|TRBV9|15|TRBJ1-4|NA
TGTGCCAGCAGCGTAGAGACAGGCCGTAATGAAAAACTGTTTTTT
CASSVETGRNEKLFF
>NA|TRBV7-9|15|TRBJ2-7|TRBD1
TGTGCCAGCAGCTCCCGGACAGGGATCACCTACGAGCAGTACTTC
CASSSRTGITYEQYF
>NA|TRBV4-1|15|TRBJ2-3|NA
TGCGCCAGCAGCCACTCAGCGGGTCGCACAGATACGCAGTATTTT
CASSHSAGRTDTQYF
>NA|TRBV2|13|TRBJ1-1|NA
TGTGCCAGCAGTGAGCAGGGGAACACTGAAGCTTTCTTT
CASSEQGNTEAFF
>NA|TRBV10-1|15|TRBJ2-1|TRBD1
TGCGCCAGCAGTGAGTCTGGGACAGGCTACAATGAGCAGTTCTTC
CASSESGTGYNEQFF
>NA|TRBV6-5|15|TRBJ2-1|TRBD1
TGTGCCAGCAGCCGCGGACAGGGCGCCTACAATGAGCAGTTCTTC
CASSRGQGAYNEQFF
>NA|TRBV7-9|15|TRBJ1-6|NA
TGTGCCAGCAGCTTGGCGGATATATATAATTCACCCCTCCACTTT
CASSLADIYNSPLHF
>NA|TRBV4-1|16|TRBJ1-1|NA
TGCGCCAGCAGCCAAGATGAGGGTCTCATAGGCACTGAAGCTTTCTTT
CASSQDEGLIGTEAFF
>NA|TRBV3-1/TRBV3-2|17|TRBJ2-6|NA
TGTGCCAGCAGCCCCCTTCAGGGATACTCTGGGGCCAACGTCCTGACTTTC
CASSPLQGYSGANVLTF
>NA|TRBV4-3|13|TRBJ1-2|NA
TGCGCCAGCAGCCGTCAGGGAAGCTATGGCTACACCTTC
CASSRQGSYGYTF
>NA|TRBV2|14|TRBJ2-2|NA
TGTGCCAGCAGTCCTCACAGGGAGCCCGGGGAGCTGTTTTTT
CASSPHREPGELFF
>NA|TRBV7-2|13|TRBJ1-5|NA
TGTGCCAGCAGCTTAGAACAGGGAAAGCCCCAGCATTTT
CASSLEQGKPQHF